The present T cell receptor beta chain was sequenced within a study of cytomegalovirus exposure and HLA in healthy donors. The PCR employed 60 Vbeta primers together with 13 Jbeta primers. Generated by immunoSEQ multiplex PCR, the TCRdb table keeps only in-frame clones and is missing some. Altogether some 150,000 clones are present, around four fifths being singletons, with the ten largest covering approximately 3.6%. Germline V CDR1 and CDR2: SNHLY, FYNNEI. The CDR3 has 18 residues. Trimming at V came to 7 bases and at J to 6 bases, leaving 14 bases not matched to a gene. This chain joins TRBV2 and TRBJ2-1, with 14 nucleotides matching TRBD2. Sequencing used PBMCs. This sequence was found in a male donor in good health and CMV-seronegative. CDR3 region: CASTNRRLAGGPSNEQFF. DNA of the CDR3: TGTGCCAGCACCAACCGTCGACTAGCGGGAGGGCCCTCCAATGAGCAGTTCTTC.